What follows is one T cell receptor beta chain and its context. What it binds is not known. The study excluded patients with uncontrolled infection, other autoimmune disease, pregnancy or lactation. Clinical symptoms, serum thyroxine, TRAb, thyroid ultrasound and orbital computed tomography established diagnosis. Germline V gene lookup returns CDR1 SQVTM and CDR2 ANQGSEA. The CDR3 loop spans 13 amino acids. The trim removed 6 bases at V and 7 bases at J, leaving 11 bases unmatched. This entry belongs to a study of T cells in Graves' hyperthyroidism and ophthalmopathy. Study-wide results and limits: Prediction of ophthalmopathy progression came a median 6.5 months pre-onset.

RNA transcripts were the template for amplifying TCR beta CDR3 regions. TCR CDR3 regions were first amplified by RT-PCR with HTBI primers. A single record per CDR3 protein comes from TCRdb applying MiXCR to the multiplex PCR reads. The sample has more than 650,000 distinct CDR3 sequences; 12% to 15% are singletons. The J gene is TRBJ1-2, the V gene TRBV29-1; 7 bases align to TRBD1. The sequenced sample consisted of blood. The source is a woman under 30 with Graves' hyperthyroidism. The CDR3 spells CSVPDRRGGGYTF. CDR3 in DNA: TGCAGCGTCCCGGACAGGAGGGGAGGTGGCTACACCTTC.